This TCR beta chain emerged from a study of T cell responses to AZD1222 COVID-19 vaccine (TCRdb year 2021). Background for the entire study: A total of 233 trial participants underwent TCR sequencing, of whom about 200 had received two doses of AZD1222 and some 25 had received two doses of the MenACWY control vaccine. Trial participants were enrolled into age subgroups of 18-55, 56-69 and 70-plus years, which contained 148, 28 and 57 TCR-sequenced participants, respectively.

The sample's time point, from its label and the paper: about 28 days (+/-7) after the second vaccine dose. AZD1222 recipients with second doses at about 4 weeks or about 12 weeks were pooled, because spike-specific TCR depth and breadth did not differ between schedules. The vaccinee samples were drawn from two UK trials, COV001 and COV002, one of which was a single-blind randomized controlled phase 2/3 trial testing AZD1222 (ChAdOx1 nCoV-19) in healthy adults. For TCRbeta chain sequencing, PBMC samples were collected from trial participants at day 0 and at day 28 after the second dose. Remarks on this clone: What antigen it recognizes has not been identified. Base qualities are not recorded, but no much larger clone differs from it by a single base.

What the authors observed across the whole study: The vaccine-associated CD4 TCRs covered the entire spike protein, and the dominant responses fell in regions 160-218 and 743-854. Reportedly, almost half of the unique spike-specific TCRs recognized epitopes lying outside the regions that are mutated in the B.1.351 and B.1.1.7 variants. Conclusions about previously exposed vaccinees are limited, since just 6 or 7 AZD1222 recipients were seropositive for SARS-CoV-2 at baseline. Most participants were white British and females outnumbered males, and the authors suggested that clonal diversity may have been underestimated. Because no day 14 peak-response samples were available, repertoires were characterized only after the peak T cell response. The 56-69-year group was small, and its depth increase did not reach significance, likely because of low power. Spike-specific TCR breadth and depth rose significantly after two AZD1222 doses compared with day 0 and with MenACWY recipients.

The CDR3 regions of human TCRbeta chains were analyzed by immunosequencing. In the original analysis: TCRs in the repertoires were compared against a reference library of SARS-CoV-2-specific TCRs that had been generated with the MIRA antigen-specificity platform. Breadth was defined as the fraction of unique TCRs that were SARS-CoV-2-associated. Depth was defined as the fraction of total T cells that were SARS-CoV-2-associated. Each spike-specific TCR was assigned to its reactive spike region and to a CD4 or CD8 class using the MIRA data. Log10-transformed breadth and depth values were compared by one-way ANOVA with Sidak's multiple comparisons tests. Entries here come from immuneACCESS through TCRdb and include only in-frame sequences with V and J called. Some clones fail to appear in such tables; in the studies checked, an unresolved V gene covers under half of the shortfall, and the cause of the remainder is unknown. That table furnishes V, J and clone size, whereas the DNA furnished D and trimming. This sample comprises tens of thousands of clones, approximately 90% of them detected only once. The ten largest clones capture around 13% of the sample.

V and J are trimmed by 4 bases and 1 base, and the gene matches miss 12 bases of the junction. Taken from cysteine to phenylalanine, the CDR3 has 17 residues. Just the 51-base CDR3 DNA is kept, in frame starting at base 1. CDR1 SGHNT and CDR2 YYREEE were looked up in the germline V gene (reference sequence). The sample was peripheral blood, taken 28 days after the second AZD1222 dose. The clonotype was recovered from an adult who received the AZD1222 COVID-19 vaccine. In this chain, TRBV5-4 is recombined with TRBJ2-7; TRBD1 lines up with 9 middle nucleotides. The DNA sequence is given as TGTGCCAGCAGCCGAAACCAGGACAGGGGCCCTTCCTACGAGCAGTACTTC. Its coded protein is CASSRNQDRGPSYEQYF.